The present TCR beta chain was sequenced within a study of blood T cells in healthy people across ages. On this clonotype: At one boundary the junction diverges from the germline segment, which might be a read error.

The CDR3 runs to 15 residues. Germline V gives CDR1 LGHDT, CDR2 YNNKEL (reference sequence). A second PCR of about 7 to 12 cycles used a sample-barcoded 5' primer and a J-beta primer mix. Every sample gave at least 3 million paired-end reads containing CDR3. Via MiXCR, TCRdb re-called the 5' RACE reads, giving one row per CDR3 protein. Seen here are about 970,000 distinct CDR3 sequences, roughly half observed once, and the top ten hold roughly a fifth. The individuals who served as donors were healthy Caucasians living in Russia, aged about 6 to 95. The TCR sequence derives from an older woman in good health. The sample was blood. The chain carries TRBV3-1 and TRBJ2-7; 9 bases fit TRBD2. The CDR3 DNA is TGTGCCAACAGCCTCAGCGGGGGGCGCTCCTACGAGCAGTACTTC. It codes for CANSLSGGRSYEQYF.